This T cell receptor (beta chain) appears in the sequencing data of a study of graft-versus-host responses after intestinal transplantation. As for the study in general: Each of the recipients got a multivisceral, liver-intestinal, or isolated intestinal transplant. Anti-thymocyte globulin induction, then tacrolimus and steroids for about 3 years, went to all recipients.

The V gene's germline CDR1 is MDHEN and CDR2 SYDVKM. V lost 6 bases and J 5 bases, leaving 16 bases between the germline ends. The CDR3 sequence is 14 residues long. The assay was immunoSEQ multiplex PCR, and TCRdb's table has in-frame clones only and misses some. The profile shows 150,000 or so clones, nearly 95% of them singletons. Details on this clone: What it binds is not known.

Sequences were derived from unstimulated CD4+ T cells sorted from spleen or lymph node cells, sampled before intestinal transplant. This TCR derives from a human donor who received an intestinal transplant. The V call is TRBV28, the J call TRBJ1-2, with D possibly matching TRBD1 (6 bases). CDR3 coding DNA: TGTGCCAGCAGGGGGAACAGGGTTTCGTATGGCTACACCTTC. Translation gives CASRGNRVSYGYTF.